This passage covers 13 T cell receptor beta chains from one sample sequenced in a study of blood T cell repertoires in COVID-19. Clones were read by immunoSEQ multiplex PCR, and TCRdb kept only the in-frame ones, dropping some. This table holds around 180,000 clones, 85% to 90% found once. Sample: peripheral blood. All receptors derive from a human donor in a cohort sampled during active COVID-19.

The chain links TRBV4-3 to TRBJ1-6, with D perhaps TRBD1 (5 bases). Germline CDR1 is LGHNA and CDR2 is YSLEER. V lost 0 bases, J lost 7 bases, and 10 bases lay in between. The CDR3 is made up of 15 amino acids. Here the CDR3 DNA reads TGCGCCAGCAGCCAAGACGGGACTGAGAATTCACCCCTCCACTTT. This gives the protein CASSQDGTENSPLHF.

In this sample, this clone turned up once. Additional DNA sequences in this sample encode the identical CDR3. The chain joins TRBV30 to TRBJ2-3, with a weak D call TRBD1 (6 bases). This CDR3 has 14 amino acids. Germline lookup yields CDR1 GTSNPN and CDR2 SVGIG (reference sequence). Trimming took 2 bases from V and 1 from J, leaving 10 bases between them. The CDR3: CAWSRRQGTDTQYF. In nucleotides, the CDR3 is TGTGCCTGGAGTCGTAGACAGGGCACAGATACGCAGTATTTT.

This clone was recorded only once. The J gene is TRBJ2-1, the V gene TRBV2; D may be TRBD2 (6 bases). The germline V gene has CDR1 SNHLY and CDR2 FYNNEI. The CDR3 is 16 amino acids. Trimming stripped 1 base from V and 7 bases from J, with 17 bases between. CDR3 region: CASSEVKGLGRNEQFF. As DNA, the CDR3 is TGTGCCAGCAGTGAAGTTAAGGGTCTTGGGAGGAATGAGCAGTTCTTC.

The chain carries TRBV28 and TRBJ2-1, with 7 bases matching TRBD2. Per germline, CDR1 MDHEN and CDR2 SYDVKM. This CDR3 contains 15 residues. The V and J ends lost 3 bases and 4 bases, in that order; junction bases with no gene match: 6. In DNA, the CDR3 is TGTGCCAGCAGTTTTAGCCTAGCGGTTTACAATGAGCAGTTCTTC. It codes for CASSFSLAVYNEQFF.

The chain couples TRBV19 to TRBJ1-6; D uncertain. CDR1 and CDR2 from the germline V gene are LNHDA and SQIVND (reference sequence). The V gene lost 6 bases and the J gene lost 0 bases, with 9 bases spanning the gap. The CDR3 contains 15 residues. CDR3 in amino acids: CASSQYSSYNSPLHF. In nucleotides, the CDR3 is TGTGCCAGTAGCCAATATAGCTCCTATAATTCACCCCTCCACTTT. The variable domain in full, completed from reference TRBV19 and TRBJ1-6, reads DGGITQSPKYLFRKEGQNVTLSCEQNLNHDAMYWYRQDPGQGLRLIYYSQIVNDFQKGDIAEGYSVSREKKESFPLTVTSAQKNPTAFYLCASSQYSSYNSPLHFGNGTRLTVT.

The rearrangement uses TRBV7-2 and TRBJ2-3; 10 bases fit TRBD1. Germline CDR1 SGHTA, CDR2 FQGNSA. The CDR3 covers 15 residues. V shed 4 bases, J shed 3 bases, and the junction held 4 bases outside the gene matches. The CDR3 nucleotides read TGTGCCAGCAGCTCCGACAGGGGGCCAACAGATACGCAGTATTTT. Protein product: CASSSDRGPTDTQYF.

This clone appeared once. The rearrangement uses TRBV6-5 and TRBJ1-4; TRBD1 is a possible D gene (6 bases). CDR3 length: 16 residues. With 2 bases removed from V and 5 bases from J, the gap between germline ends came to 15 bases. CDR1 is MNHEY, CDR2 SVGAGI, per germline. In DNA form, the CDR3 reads TGTGCCAGCAGTTACGGTCGGGGGGGGCGGAATGAAAAACTGTTTTTT. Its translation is CASSYGRGGRNEKLFF.

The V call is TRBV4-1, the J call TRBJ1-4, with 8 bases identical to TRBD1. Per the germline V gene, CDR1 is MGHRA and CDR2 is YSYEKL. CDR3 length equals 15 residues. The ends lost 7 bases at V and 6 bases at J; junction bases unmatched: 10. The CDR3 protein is CASTVSQGADEKLFF. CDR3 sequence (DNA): TGCGCCAGCACGGTATCTCAGGGGGCGGATGAAAAACTGTTTTTT.

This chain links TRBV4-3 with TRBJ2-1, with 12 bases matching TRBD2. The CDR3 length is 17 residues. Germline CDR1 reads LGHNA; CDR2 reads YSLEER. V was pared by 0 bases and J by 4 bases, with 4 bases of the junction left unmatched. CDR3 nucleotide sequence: TGCGCCAGCAGCCAAGAGACTAGCGGGAGCGCTTACAATGAGCAGTTCTTC. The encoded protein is CASSQETSGSAYNEQFF.

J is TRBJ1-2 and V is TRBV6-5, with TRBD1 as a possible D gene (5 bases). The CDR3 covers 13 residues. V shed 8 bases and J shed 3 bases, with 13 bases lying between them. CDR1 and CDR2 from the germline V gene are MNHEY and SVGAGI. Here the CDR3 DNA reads TGTGCCAGCTGGTCAGGGAGGCACTATGGCTACACCTTC. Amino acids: CASWSGRHYGYTF.

The CDR3 DNA reads as TGTGCCAGCAGCTCCGGGACAGGGGTCTACACAGATACGCAGTATTTT. Protein sequence: CASSSGTGVYTDTQYF. The chain joins TRBV7-2 to TRBJ2-3; 10 bases align to TRBD1. CDR1 and CDR2 from the germline V gene are SGHTA and FQGNSA. The CDR3 is 16 amino acids. The junction had 6 bases not matched to a gene; V was cut back by 4 bases and J by 2 bases. The variable domain in full, with the rest retrieved from reference TRBV7-2 and TRBJ2-3, is GAGVSQSPSNKVTEKGKDVELRCDPISGHTALYWYRQSLGQGLEFLIYFQGNSAPDKSGLPSDRFSAERTGGSVSTLTIQRTQQEDSAVYLCASSSGTGVYTDTQYFGPGTRLTVL.

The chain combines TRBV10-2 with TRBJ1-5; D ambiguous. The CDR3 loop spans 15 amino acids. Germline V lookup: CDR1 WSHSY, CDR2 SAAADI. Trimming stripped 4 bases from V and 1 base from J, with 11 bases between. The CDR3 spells CASSAAGISNQPQHF. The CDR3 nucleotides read TGCGCCAGCAGTGCCGCGGGAATCAGCAATCAGCCCCAGCATTTT.

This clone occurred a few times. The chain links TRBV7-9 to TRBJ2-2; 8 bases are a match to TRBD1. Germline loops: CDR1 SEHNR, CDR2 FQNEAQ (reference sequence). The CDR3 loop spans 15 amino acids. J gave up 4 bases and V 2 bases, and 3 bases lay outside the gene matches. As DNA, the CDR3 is TGTGCCAGCAGCTTACAGGGGGCGGTCACCGGGGAGCTGTTTTTT. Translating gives CASSLQGAVTGELFF.